Listed below are T cell receptor beta chains from one sample, sequenced in a study of cytomegalovirus exposure and HLA in healthy donors. The assay was immunoSEQ multiplex PCR, and TCRdb's table has in-frame clones only and misses some. Of some 140,000 clones listed, about 85% are singletons. The sample taken for sequencing was PBMCs. These receptors were taken from a female donor in good health and CMV-seronegative. Both conserved end residues are part of each CDR3. Each record gives: clone size, V gene, J gene, D gene, CDR3 DNA, CDR3 protein. D genes are given only for firm matches. Not every row has a clone size; where given, it reads once, few, many or a size class.

>.|TRBV28|TRBJ2-3|.
TGTGCCAGCAGCCTAGATCGGGGTGACACAGATACGCAGTATTTT
CASSLDRGDTDTQYF
>once|TRBV28|TRBJ1-1|TRBD1
TGTGCCAGCAGGCCCGGGACAGTAAACACTGAAGCTTTCTTT
CASRPGTVNTEAFF
>.|TRBV4-1|TRBJ2-5|TRBD2
TGCGCCAGCAGCCAACCCCGGGAGGGGTGGAAAGAGACCCAGTACTTC
CASSQPREGWKETQYF
>few|TRBV2|TRBJ2-7|.
TGTGCCAGCAGTGACTGGGGCCGATACGAGCAGTACTTC
CASSDWGRYEQYF
>.|TRBV19|TRBJ2-7|.
TGTGCCAGTAGTATAGGGTCAGGGTGGACCTACGAGCAGTACTTC
CASSIGSGWTYEQYF
>.|TRBV6-5|TRBJ1-4|TRBD1
TGTGCCAGCAGTCGGGACAGGGGTCGGGAAAAACTGTTTTTT
CASSRDRGREKLFF
>.|TRBV11-2|TRBJ2-7|.
TGTGCCAGCAGCTTAAACGCAGGGGCGGGAGCCGAGCAGTACTTC
CASSLNAGAGAEQYF
>once|TRBV19|TRBJ1-2|TRBD1
TGTGCCAGTAGTATTCGGGACAGCCATGGCTACACCTTC
CASSIRDSHGYTF
>few|TRBV28|TRBJ1-6|TRBD1
TGTGCCAGCAGTTTCGGGACAGGGTGGAGTAATTCACCCCTCCACTTT
CASSFGTGWSNSPLHF
>few|TRBV5-1|TRBJ1-1|.
TGCGCCAGCAGCTTGCAAGGGGTCCAGAACACTGAAGCTTTCTTT
CASSLQGVQNTEAFF
>.|TRBV9|TRBJ2-5|.
TGTGCCAGCAGCGCCAGGACAATTCAAGAGACCCAGTACTTC
CASSARTIQETQYF
>.|TRBV7-9|TRBJ1-1|.
TGTGCCAGCAGCATCACTCTCACTGAAGCTTTCTTT
CASSITLTEAFF
>.|TRBV27|TRBJ1-5|TRBD1
TGTGCCAGCAGTTCAGGACAGGGGGGGCGTCAGCCCCAGCATTTT
CASSSGQGGRQPQHF
>.|TRBV18|TRBJ1-2|TRBD1
TGTGCCAGCTCACCATCCACAGGGGGGAACTATGGCTACACCTTC
CASSPSTGGNYGYTF
>.|TRBV4-1|TRBJ1-2|.
TGCGCCAGCAGCCAAGAAAGAGGAAACTATGGCTACACCTTC
CASSQERGNYGYTF
>.|TRBV6-5|TRBJ2-2|.
TGTGCCAGCAGCCCAGGGGTTACCGGGGAGCTGTTTTTT
CASSPGVTGELFF
>few|TRBV6-5|TRBJ1-5|.
TGTGCCAGCGGAAGGGGCCATCGGAATCAGCCCCAGCATTTT
CASGRGHRNQPQHF
>.|TRBV15|TRBJ2-7|.
TGTGCCACCAGCAGAGGCGGCATATCCTACGAGCAGTACTTC
CATSRGGISYEQYF
>.|TRBV25-1|TRBJ1-3|.
TGTGCCAGCAGTGGAGCAGGTGGAAACACCATATATTTT
CASSGAGGNTIYF
>many|TRBV2|TRBJ1-1|.
TGTGCCAGCAGTCAGGGGCTGAACACTGAAGCTTTCTTT
CASSQGLNTEAFF
>.|TRBV9|TRBJ2-3|TRBD2
TGTGCCAGCAGCTTGACCGGGACTATACGGAATACGCAGTATTTT
CASSLTGTIRNTQYF
>.|TRBV29-1|TRBJ2-5|.
TGCAGCGTTGTCTTCATGGACAGTGGAGAGACCCAGTACTTC
CSVVFMDSGETQYF
>.|TRBV18|TRBJ2-2|.
TGTGCCAGCTCATCTCGCTACGGACTTCAAACCGGGGAGCTGTTTTTT
CASSSRYGLQTGELFF
>.|TRBV7-8|TRBJ2-3|.
TGTGCCAGCAGCTCCCCGGGTCGTACGCAGTATTTT
CASSSPGRTQYF
>.|TRBV6-1|TRBJ2-5|.
TGTGCCAGCAGTGAAACTACTTCCCAAGAGACCCAGTACTTC
CASSETTSQETQYF
>.|TRBV27|TRBJ2-3|TRBD1
TGTGCCAGCAGTTTAGGGGGACAGGGGGCCACGCAGTATTTT
CASSLGGQGATQYF
>.|TRBV10-3|TRBJ1-5|.
TGTGCCACCCAACGGGATGGGGATCAGCCCCAGCATTTT
CATQRDGDQPQHF
>few|TRBV18|TRBJ1-6|.
TGTGCCAGCTCACCCCCCGGGAGTAGGGACTATTCACCCCTCCACTTT
CASSPPGSRDYSPLHF
>few|TRBV5-4|TRBJ2-2|TRBD2
TGTGCCAGCAGCCTCCGGACGGCGGGGGCCGGGGAGCTGTTTTTT
CASSLRTAGAGELFF